A single sample is the source of the 14 T cell receptor beta chains below, sequenced in a study of blood T cell repertoires in COVID-19. Assay used: immunoSEQ multiplex PCR; TCRdb lists only in-frame clones, some missing. This table holds tens of thousands of clones, about 86% found once. Material: peripheral blood. The source is an older man with acute or convalescent COVID-19.

J is TRBJ2-7 and V is TRBV14; D might be TRBD2 (6 bases). Trimming removed 1 base from V and 8 bases from J, with 21 bases in between. Germline CDR1 and CDR2: SGHDN and FVKESK. The CDR3 extends over 16 amino acids. The CDR3 nucleotides are TGTGCCAGCAGCCAAGGGGTGAGAGCCTGGGAGGACAAGCAGTACTTC. Its protein product is CASSQGVRAWEDKQYF.

V is TRBV5-1 and J is TRBJ1-1; 7 bases align to TRBD1. The germline V gene has CDR1 SGHRS and CDR2 YFSETQ. The CDR3 runs to 14 residues. V was clipped by 3 bases and J by 11 bases; unmatched bases: 13. The CDR3 DNA reads as TGCGCCAGCAGCTCCGAGGGGGCCATAGGAAAGGCTTTCTTT. Translated, it gives CASSSEGAIGKAFF. Looking up the rest from reference TRBV5-1 and TRBJ1-1 gives the full variable domain: KAGVTQTPRYLIKTRGQQVTLSCSPISGHRSVSWYQQTPGQGLQFLFEYFSETQRNKGNFPGRFSGRQFSNSRSEMNVSTLELGDSALYLCASSSEGAIGKAFFGQGTRLTVV.

The chain carries TRBV29-1 and TRBJ1-1; D gene uncertain. The V and J ends lost 5 bases and 6 bases respectively, with 13 bases between them. Germline CDR1 is SQVTM and CDR2 is ANQGSEA. This CDR3 is built from 12 residues. CDR3 in amino acids: CSVLSSVAEAFF. In DNA form, the CDR3 reads TGCAGCGTTCTCTCTTCGGTGGCTGAAGCTTTCTTT.

This chain joins TRBV19 and TRBJ1-5; TRBD1 aligns across 11 bases. V lost 1 base to trimming and J lost 6 bases; unmatched junction nucleotides: 5. Looked up from germline, CDR1 is LNHDA and CDR2 is SQIVND (reference sequence). CDR3 size: 16 residues. CDR3 amino acids: CASSIAGTGGSQPQHF. CDR3 DNA sequence: TGTGCCAGTAGTATAGCTGGGACAGGGGGGAGTCAGCCCCAGCATTTT.

The V gene is TRBV21-1, the J gene TRBJ2-1; TRBD1, the D gene given by the table, was not confirmed from the DNA. TRBV21-1 is a documented pseudogene. The CDR3 runs 21 residues. CDR3 sequence: CASSIRCPGQGSSPYYNEQFF. The DNA of the CDR3 is TGTGCCAGCAGCATACGTTGCCCAGGACAGGGTTCATCTCCTTATTACAATGAGCAGTTCTTC.

As DNA, the CDR3 is TGTGCCAGCAGCCCCGCCAGCGGCTCTGGGGCCAACGTCCTGACTTTC. Its protein product is CASSPASGSGANVLTF. V is TRBV11-3 and J is TRBJ2-6; D may be TRBD2 (5 bases). Germline V gene lookup returns CDR1 SGHNT and CDR2 YENEEA. Between the trimmed V and J ends, which lost 5 bases and 0 bases, there was a span of 11 bases. The CDR3 has 16 amino acids.

V usage is TRBV7-8 and J usage is TRBJ2-2, with unresolved D. V lost 7 bases and J lost 1, with 7 bases in between. The CDR3 sequence is 13 residues long. CDR1 and CDR2 (germline): SGHVS, FQNEAQ. CDR3 in amino acids: CASNSKNTGELFF. The CDR3 coding sequence is TGTGCCAGCAACTCTAAGAACACCGGGGAGCTGTTTTTT.

V and J are TRBV3-1 (or the pseudogene TRBV3-2) and TRBJ2-1; D is uncertain. V was trimmed by 2 bases and J by 6 bases, leaving 8 bases between them. The CDR3 totals 13 residues. The germline CDR1 and CDR2 sequences are LGHDT and YNNKEL (reference sequence). The CDR3 sequence is CASSQLPGNEQFF. CDR3 sequence (DNA): TGTGCCAGCAGCCAACTCCCAGGCAATGAGCAGTTCTTC.

The V gene is TRBV4-1, the J gene TRBJ1-4, with D maybe TRBD1 (5 bases). The germline CDR1 and CDR2 sequences are MGHRA and YSYEKL. V lost 0 bases and J 5 bases, leaving 13 bases between the germline ends. This CDR3 spans 16 amino acids. The CDR3 spells CASSQEWSQGNEKLFF. CDR3 bases: TGCGCCAGCAGCCAAGAATGGTCGCAGGGCAATGAAAAACTGTTTTTT.

The J gene is TRBJ1-5, the V gene TRBV7-7; 9 nucleotides align to TRBD1. From germline, CDR1 is SSHAT and CDR2 FNYEAQ (reference sequence). Losses at the gene ends were 3 bases for V and 1 base for J; bases not matched to a gene: 19. The CDR3 is 21 amino acids. The CDR3 nucleotides read TGTGCCAGCAGCTTTGTTTGTCGCGGAGGGACAGGGAGGTTCAGCAATCAGCCCCAGCATTTT. Translated: CASSFVCRGGTGRFSNQPQHF.

The chain joins TRBV6-5 to TRBJ1-4, with D perhaps TRBD1 (5 bases). Per the germline V gene, CDR1 is MNHEY and CDR2 is SVGAGI. The CDR3 runs to 13 residues. Trimming left V 5 bases short and J 4 bases short, with 8 bases between. This chain's CDR3 is CASSRQFNEKLFF. The CDR3 DNA is TGTGCCAGCAGTAGACAGTTTAATGAAAAACTGTTTTTT.

The chain employs TRBV13 and TRBJ2-6; possible D gene TRBD1, 5 bases. The CDR3 is 15 amino acids. The germline V gene encodes CDR1 PRHDT and CDR2 FYEKMQ (reference sequence). V lost 2 bases to trimming and J lost 4 bases, with 9 bases between them. In nucleotides, the CDR3 is TGTGCCAGCAGCTTACAGGGTGCGGGGGCCAACGTCCTGACTTTC. Its protein product is CASSLQGAGANVLTF.

The chain is built from TRBV23-1 and TRBJ1-5, with D maybe TRBD1 (6 bases). TRBV23-1 is an ORF, and what it does is uncertain. V dropped 4 bases and J dropped 1 base, with 32 bases sitting between them. This CDR3 comprises 22 residues. CDR3 sequence: CASSLDPVGGLNMLRSNQPQHF. CDR3 nucleotides: TGCGCCAGCAGTCTTGATCCTGTGGGGGGGCTTAATATGCTTCGGAGCAATCAGCCCCAGCATTTT.

CDR3 residues: CASSVAAGSEQYF. DNA for the CDR3: TGTGCCAGCAGTGTGGCGGCGGGGTCCGAGCAGTACTTC. V usage is TRBV25-1 and J usage is TRBJ2-7, with D perhaps matching TRBD2 (6 bases). V dropped 4 bases and J dropped 6 bases, with 13 bases sitting between them. Germline V CDR1 and CDR2: MGHDK, SYGVNS. The CDR3 is 13 amino acids.